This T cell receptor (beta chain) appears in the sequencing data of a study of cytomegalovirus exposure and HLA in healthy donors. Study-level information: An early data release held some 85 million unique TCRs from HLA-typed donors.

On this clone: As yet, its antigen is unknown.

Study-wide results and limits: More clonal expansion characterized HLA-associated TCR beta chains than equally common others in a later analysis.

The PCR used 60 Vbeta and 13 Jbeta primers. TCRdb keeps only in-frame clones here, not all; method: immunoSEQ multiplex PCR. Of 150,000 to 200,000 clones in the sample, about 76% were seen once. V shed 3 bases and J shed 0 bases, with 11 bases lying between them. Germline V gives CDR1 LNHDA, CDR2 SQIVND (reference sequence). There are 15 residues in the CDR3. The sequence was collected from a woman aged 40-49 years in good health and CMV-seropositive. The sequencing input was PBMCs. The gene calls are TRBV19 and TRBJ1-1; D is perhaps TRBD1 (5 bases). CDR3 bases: TGTGCCAGTAGTATGTTGTTAGGGGTGAACACTGAAGCTTTCTTT. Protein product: CASSMLLGVNTEAFF.